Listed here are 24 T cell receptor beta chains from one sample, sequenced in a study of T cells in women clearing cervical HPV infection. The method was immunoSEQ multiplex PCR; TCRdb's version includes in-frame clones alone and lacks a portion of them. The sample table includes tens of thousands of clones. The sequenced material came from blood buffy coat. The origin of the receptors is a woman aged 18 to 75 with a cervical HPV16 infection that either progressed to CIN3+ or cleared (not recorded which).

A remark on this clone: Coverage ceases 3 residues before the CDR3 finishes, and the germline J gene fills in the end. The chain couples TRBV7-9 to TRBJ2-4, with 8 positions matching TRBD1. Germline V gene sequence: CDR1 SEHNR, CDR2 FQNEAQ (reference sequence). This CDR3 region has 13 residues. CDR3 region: CASRRTGTETQYF. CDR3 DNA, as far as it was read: TGTGCCAGCAGGCGGACAGGGACAGAGACT. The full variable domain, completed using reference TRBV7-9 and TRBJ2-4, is DTGVSQNPRHKITKRGQNVTFRCDPISEHNRLYWYRQTLGQGPEFLTYFQNEAQLEKSRLLSDRFSAERPKGSFSTLEIQRTEQGDSAMYLCASRRTGTETQYFGAGTRLSVL.

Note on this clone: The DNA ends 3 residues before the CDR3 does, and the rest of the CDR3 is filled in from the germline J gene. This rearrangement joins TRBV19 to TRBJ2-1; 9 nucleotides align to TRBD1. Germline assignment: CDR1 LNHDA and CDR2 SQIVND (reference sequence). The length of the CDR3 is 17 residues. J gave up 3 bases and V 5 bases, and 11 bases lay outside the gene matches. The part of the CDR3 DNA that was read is TGTGCCAGTAGTTCGACCCCCGGGACAGGGAACTACAATGAG. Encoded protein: CASSSTPGTGNYNE. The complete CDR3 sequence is CASSSTPGTGNYNEQFF.

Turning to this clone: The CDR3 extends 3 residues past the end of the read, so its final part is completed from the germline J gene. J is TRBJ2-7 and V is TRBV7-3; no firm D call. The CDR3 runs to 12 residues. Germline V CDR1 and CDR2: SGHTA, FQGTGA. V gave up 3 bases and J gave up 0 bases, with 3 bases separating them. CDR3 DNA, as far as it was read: TGTGCCAGCAGCTTCAGCTCCTACGAG. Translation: CASSFSSYE. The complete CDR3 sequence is CASSFSSYEQYF.

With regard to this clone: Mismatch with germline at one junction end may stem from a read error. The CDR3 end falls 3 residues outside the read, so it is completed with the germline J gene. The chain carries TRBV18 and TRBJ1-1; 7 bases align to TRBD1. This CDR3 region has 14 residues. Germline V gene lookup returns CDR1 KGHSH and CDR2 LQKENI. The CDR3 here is CVSSSSRQGTEAFF. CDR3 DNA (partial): TGTGTCAGCTCATCTTCCCGACAGGGAACTGAA.

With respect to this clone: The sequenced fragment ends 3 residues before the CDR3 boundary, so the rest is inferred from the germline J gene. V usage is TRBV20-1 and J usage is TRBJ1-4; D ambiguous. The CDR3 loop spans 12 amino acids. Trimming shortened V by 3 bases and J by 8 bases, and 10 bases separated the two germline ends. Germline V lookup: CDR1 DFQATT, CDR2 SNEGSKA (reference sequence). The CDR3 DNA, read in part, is TGCAGTGCTAGGCCCGGTCCGGAAAAA. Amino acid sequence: CSARPGPEK. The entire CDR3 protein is CSARPGPEKLFF.

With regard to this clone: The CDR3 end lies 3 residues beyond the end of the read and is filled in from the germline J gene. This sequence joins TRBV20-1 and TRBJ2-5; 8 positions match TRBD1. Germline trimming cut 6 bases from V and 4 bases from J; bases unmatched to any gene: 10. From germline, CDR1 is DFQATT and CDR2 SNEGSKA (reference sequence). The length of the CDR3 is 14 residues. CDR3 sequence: CSAHQTGAGETQYF. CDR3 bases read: TGCAGTGCCCACCAGACAGGGGCGGGAGAGACC.

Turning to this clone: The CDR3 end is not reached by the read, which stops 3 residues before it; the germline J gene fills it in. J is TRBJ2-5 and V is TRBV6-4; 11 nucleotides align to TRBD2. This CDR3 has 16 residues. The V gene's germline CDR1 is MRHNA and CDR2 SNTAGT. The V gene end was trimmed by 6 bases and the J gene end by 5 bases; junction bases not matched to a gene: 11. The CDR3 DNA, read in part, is TGTGCCAGCAGCCCTTCTAGCGGGGGGCCGGGGGAGACC. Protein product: CASSPSSGGPGET. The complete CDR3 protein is CASSPSSGGPGETQYF.

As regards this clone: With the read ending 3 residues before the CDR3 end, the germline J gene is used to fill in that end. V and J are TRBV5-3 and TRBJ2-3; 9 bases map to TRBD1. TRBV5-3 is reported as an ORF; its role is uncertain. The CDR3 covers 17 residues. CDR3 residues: CARSFTGTGWVNQPQYF. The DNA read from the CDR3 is TGTGCCAGAAGCTTCACCGGGACAGGGTGGGTCAATCAGCCG.

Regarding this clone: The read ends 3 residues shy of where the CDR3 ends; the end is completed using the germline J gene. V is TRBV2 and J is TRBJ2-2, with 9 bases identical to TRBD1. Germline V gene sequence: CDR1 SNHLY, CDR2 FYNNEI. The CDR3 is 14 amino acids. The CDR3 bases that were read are TGTGCCAGCAGGTACCGGGACAGGGCTGAAAAG. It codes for CASRYRDRAEK. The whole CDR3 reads CASRYRDRAEKLFF.

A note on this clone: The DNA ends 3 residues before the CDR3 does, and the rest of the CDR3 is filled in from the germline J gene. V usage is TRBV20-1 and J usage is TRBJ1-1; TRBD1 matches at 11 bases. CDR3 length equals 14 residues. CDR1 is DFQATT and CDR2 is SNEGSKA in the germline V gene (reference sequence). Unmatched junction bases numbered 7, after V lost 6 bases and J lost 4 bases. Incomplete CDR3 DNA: TGCAGTGCGCGGCGGGACAGGGGGAGCACTGAA. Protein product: CSARRDRGSTE. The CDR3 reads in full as CSARRDRGSTEAFF.

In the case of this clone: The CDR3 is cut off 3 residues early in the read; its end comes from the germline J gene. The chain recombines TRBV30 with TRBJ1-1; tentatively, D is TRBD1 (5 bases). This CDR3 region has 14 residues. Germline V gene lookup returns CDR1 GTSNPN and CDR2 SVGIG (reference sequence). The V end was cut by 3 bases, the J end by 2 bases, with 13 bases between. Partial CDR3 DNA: TGTGCCTGGAGGTCAGGGAGGATCAACACTGAA. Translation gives CAWRSGRINTE. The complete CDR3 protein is CAWRSGRINTEAFF. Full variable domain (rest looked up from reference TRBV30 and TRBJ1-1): SQTIHQWPATLVQPVGSPLSLECTVEGTSNPNLYWYRQAAGRGLQLLFYSVGIGQISSEVPQNLSASRPQDRQFILSSKKLLLSDSGFYLCAWRSGRINTEAFFGQGTRLTVV.

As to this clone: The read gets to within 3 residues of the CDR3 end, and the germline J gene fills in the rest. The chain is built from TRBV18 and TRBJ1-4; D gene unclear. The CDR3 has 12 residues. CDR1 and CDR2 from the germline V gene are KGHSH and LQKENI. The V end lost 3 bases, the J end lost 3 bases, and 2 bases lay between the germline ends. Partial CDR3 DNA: TGTGCCAGCTCACCCTCTAATGAAAAA. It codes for CASSPSNEK. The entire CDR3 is CASSPSNEKLFF.

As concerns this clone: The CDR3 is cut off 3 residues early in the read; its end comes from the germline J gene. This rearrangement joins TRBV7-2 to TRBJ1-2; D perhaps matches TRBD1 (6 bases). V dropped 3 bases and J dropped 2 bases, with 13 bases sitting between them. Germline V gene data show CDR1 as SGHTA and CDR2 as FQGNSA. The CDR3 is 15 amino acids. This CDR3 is CASSFSGDRNYGYTF. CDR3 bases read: TGTGCCAGCAGCTTCTCCGGCGACAGGAACTATGGC.

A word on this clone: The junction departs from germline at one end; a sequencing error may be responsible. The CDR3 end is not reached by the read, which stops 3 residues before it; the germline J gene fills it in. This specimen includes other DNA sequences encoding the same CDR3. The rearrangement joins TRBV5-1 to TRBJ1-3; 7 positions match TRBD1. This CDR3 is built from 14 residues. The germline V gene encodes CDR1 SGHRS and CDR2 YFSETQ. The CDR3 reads CASSLTGDGNTIYF. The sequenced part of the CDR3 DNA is TGCGCCAGCAGCTTGACAGGGGACGGAAACACT.

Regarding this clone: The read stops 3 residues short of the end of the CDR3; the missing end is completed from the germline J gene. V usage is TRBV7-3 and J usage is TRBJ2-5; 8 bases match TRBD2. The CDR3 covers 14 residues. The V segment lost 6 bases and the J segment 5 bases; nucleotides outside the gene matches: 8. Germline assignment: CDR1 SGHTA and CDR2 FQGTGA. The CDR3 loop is CASSWSGGGETQYF. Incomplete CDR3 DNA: TGTGCCAGCAGTTGGAGCGGGGGTGGGGAGACC.

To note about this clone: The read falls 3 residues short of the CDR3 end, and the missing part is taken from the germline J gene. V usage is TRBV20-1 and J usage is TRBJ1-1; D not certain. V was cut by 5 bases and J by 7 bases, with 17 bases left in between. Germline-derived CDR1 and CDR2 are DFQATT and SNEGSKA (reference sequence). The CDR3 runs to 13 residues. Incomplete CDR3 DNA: TGCAGTGCTCCCACCAACCCAGGCCGTGAA. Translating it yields CSAPTNPGRE. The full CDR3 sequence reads CSAPTNPGREAFF.

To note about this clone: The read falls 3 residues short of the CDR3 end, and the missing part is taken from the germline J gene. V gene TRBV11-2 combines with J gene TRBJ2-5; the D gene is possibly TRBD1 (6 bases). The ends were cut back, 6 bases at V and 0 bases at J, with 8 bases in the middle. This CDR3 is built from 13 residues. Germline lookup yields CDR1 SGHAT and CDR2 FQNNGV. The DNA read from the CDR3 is TGTGCCAGCAGTCGGGACAACCAAGAGACC. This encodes CASSRDNQET. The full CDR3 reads CASSRDNQETQYF.

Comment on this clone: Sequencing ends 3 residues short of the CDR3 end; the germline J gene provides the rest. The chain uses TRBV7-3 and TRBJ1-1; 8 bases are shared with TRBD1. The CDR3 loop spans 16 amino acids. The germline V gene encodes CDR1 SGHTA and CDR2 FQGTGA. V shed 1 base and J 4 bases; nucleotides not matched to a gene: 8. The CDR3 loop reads CASSLRQGATSTEAFF. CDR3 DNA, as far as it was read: TGTGCCAGCAGCTTAAGGCAGGGGGCGACGAGCACTGAA.

CDR3 sequence: CASSLGTSGRAEQFF. The DNA read from the CDR3 is TGTGCCAGCAGCCTGGGGACTAGCGGGAGGGCTGAG. This chain joins TRBV7-2 and TRBJ2-1; 16 nucleotides agree with TRBD2. The missing CDR3 end, 3 residues past where the read stops, is filled in from the germline J gene. V shed 5 bases, J shed 9 bases, and the junction held 4 bases outside the gene matches. This CDR3 is 15 amino acids long. CDR1 is SGHTA, CDR2 FQGNSA, per germline.

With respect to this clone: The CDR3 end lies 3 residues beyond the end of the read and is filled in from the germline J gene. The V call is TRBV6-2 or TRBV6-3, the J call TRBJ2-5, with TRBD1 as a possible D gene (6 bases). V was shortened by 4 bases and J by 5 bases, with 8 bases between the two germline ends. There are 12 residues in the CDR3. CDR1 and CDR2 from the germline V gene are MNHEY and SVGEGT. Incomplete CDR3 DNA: TGTGCCAGCAGTTCCCAGGGGGAGACC. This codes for CASSSQGET. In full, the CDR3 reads CASSSQGETQYF.

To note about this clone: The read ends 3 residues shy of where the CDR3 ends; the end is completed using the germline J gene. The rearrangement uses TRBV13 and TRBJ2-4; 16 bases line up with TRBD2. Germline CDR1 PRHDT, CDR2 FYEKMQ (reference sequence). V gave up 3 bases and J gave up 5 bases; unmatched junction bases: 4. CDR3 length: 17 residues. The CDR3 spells CASSLGLAGGPQNIQYF. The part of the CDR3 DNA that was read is TGTGCCAGCAGCTTGGGACTAGCGGGAGGGCCGCAAAACATT.

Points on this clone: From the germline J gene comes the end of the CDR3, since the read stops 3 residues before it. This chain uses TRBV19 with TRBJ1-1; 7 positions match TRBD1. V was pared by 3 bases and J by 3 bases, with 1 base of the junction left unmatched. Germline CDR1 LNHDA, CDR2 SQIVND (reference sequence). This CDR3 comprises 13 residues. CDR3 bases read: TGTGCCAGTAGTATCGGGACAGACACTGAA. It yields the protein CASSIGTDTE. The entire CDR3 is CASSIGTDTEAFF.

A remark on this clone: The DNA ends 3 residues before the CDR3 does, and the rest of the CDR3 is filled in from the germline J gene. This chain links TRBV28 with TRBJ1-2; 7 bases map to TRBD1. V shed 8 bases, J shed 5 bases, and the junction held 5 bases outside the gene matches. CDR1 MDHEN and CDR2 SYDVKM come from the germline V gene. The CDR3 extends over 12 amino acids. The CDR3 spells CASRPGGYGYTF. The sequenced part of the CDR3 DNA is TGTGCCAGCCGCCCAGGGGGGTATGGC.

CDR3 loop: CAISGLAGGNPSYEQYF. The DNA read from the CDR3 is TGTGCCATCAGTGGACTAGCGGGGGGCAATCCATCCTACGAG. V and J are TRBV10-3 and TRBJ2-7, with TRBD2 matching 13 bases. The read comes to an end 3 residues before the CDR3 does, leaving the germline J gene to fill in the end. This CDR3 has 17 amino acids. Germline V gene lookup returns CDR1 ENHRY and CDR2 SYGVKD. Germline trimming cut 4 bases from V and 1 base from J; bases unmatched to any gene: 7.